The sample holds a few counts of the clone carrying this T cell receptor beta chain. Its antigen is currently unknown. Trimming stripped 5 bases from V and 4 bases from J, with 14 bases between. Germline CDR1 SGHNT, CDR2 YENEEA. The CDR3 is 15 residues long. The data were obtained in a study of neoadjuvant nivolumab and ipilimumab in lung cancer. Study-wide background: Patients got nivolumab 3 mg/kg on days 1, 15 and 29; combination added ipilimumab 1 mg/kg day 1. Findings and caveats of the study: From pretherapy to surgery, tumor richness and clonality rose with dual therapy. A small number of samples were TCR sequenced. Blood richness before therapy tracked richness in tumors resected after neoadjuvant therapy.

Repertoires were generated with immunoSEQ multiplex PCR, while TCRdb's copy carries only in-frame clones and drops some. The sample includes 6,500 to 8,500 clones, roughly three quarters seen only once; the top ten take approximately 4%. This TCR came from an adult with non-small cell lung cancer. This material consisted of tumor tissue, taken after neoadjuvant nivolumab, alone or with ipilimumab, at or shortly before surgery. The J gene is TRBJ2-2, the V gene TRBV11-3; the D gene is possibly TRBD1 (6 bases). CDR3 sequence: CASSPMGQSTGELFF. The DNA of the CDR3 is TGTGCCAGCAGCCCTATGGGACAATCCACCGGGGAGCTGTTTTTT.